This T cell receptor (beta chain) was obtained from a study of blood T cell repertoires in COVID-19. V lost 1 base to trimming and J lost 3 bases, with 6 bases between them. Germline V gene lookup returns CDR1 LNHNV and CDR2 YYDKDF (reference sequence). The CDR3 is 13 residues long. Study processing details: It was from reference gene primer amplification that nucleated cell counts were estimated. Assay used: immunoSEQ multiplex PCR; TCRdb lists only in-frame clones, some missing. That table gives V, J and clone size, and the DNA gave D and trimming. The data show 40,000 to 50,000 clones, 77% seen once.

The sequence was collected from an older woman with acute or convalescent COVID-19. The chain has TRBV15 and TRBJ2-5; D gene unclear. The specimen sequenced was peripheral blood. This CDR3 is CATSRVAKETQYF. The CDR3 nucleotides read TGTGCCACCAGCAGAGTGGCCAAAGAGACCCAGTACTTC.